The TCR beta chain described here comes from a study of CD8+CD57+ T cells in acquired aplastic anemia. The CDR3 sequence is 15 residues long. Germline V gene lookup returns CDR1 SGDLS and CDR2 YYNGEE. Concerning this clonotype itself: The junction departs from germline at one end; a sequencing error may be responsible.

Using genomic DNA as the template, TCR beta VDJ and CDR3 profiling was carried out. TCRdb ran MiXCR on the reads and lists one entry per CDR3 protein. The sample holds around 250,000 distinct CDR3 sequences, around 82% seen once. All patients picked for sequencing had shown, by flow cytometry, an expansion of CD8+CD57+ cells. Patients had not yet gotten any therapy when their blood was taken for sampling. Specimen: sorted CD4+, CD8+, or CD8+CD57+ T cells (not recorded which) from PBMCs. The source of this sequence is a human donor with aplastic anemia. This rearrangement joins TRBV9 to TRBJ1-5; 7 bases match TRBD1. In DNA, the CDR3 is TGTGCCATCAGCCAGGGGGACCAGAACACTCAGCCCCAGCATTTT. Its protein product is CAISQGDQNTQPQHF.